A selection of T cell receptor beta chains follows, all from one sample in a study of blood T cell repertoires in COVID-19. Produced via immunoSEQ multiplex PCR; TCRdb's table is partial and in-frame only. This table holds approximately 100,000 clones, 69% found once. The sample comprised peripheral blood. These receptors all come from an elderly man with acute or convalescent COVID-19. Each CDR3 is given with its conserved first and last residue. D genes are given only for firm matches. Only part of the rows carry a size: once, few, many, or a class if the clone is expanded.

>.|.|TRBV7-9|TRBJ2-5
TGTGCCAGCAGCGAGAGGGAGACCCAGTACTTC
CASSERETQYF
>.|.|TRBV5-4|TRBJ1-3
TGTGCCAGCAGCTTGTTGTGGGGCTATAGCTCTGGAAACACCATATATTTT
CASSLLWGYSSGNTIYF
>.|.|TRBV3-1/TRBV3-2|TRBJ2-7
TGTGCCAGCAGAACGTTTAGCGGTAAGATCTCCTACGAGCAGTACTTC
CASRTFSGKISYEQYF
>.|.|TRBV18|TRBJ2-1
TGTGCCAGCTCACCATCGATAGGGGACAATGAGCAGTTCTTC
CASSPSIGDNEQFF
>.|few|TRBV15|TRBJ2-3
TGTGCCACCAGCGATTCCGGGTTAAGATTAACAGATACGCAGTATTTT
CATSDSGLRLTDTQYF
>.|few|TRBV5-4|TRBJ1-2
TGTGCCAGCAGCGGTGGCAGGTCGTACTATGGCTACACCTTC
CASSGGRSYYGYTF
>TRBD2|.|TRBV19|TRBJ2-6
TGTGCCAGTAGTATGGGAGGGAGAACCGGGGCCAACGTCCTGACTTTC
CASSMGGRTGANVLTF
>.|.|TRBV14|TRBJ1-1
TGTGCCAGCAGCCAAGGTTACAGGGTGAACACTGAAGCTTTCTTT
CASSQGYRVNTEAFF
>TRBD1|.|TRBV18|TRBJ2-7
TGTGCCAGCTCCCTCGGACAGGCGGATCGGGAGCAGTACTTC
CASSLGQADREQYF
>.|.|TRBV6-6|TRBJ2-3
TGTGCCACTAGTTCAAGAGTTTACACAGATACGCAGTATTTT
CATSSRVYTDTQYF
>TRBD2|.|TRBV7-2|TRBJ2-4
TGTGCCAGCAGCCCCGGATGGACTAGCGGGAGAGAGAACATTCAGTACTTC
CASSPGWTSGRENIQYF
>TRBD2|.|TRBV7-2|TRBJ2-5
TGTGCCAGCAGCCGTGGGGCGGGGAGGGAAGGAGAGACCCAGTACTTC
CASSRGAGREGETQYF
>.|.|TRBV4-1|TRBJ2-7
TGCGCCAGCAGCCAAGGGACTGCCCCTACCTACGAGCAGTACTTC
CASSQGTAPTYEQYF
>.|.|TRBV6-2/TRBV6-3|TRBJ1-5
TGTGCCAGCAGTTCCCCCAGCGGAGAGCAGCCCCAGCATTTT
CASSSPSGEQPQHF
>TRBD1|.|TRBV5-1|TRBJ2-2
TGCGCCAGCAGCTTGGGGCACCAGGGGACAGGGGGGATCTCCGGGGAGCTGTTTTTT
CASSLGHQGTGGISGELFF
>.|.|TRBV25-1|TRBJ1-6
TGTGCCAGCAGTGCCGGGGGGTATTGGGCCCTCCACTTT
CASSAGGYWALHF
>TRBD1|.|TRBV28|TRBJ1-2
TGTGCCAGCTGGGACAGGGGTGGGGCGGGTGGCTACACCTTC
CASWDRGGAGGYTF
>TRBD2|once|TRBV5-1|TRBJ2-7
TGCGCCAGCAGCTTCCCGGGACTAGCGGGAGGAGGCCACGAGCAGTACTTC
CASSFPGLAGGGHEQYF
>.|.|TRBV7-9|TRBJ2-3
TGTGCCAGCAGCCCTGAGAATTATCAAGATACGCAGTATTTT
CASSPENYQDTQYF
>.|many|TRBV9|TRBJ2-7
TGTGCCAGCAGCCCCCGGGACTCTCTCTACGAGCAGTACTTC
CASSPRDSLYEQYF
>TRBD1|.|TRBV19|TRBJ1-1
TGTGCCACCCTGAGAACAGGGGGGAACACTGAAGCTTTCTTT
CATLRTGGNTEAFF
>TRBD1|.|TRBV18|TRBJ2-7
TGTGCCAGCTCACCACCGGTACAGGGGAAACTCGGAAGGCAGTACTTC
CASSPPVQGKLGRQYF